Sequencing of this T cell receptor beta chain was carried out in a study of shared clonotypes between healthy human individuals. Study as a whole: CD8 memory received one plate per donor, CD8 naive two, CD4 memory three and CD4 naive three.

V lost 6 bases, J lost 6 bases, and 5 bases stayed unmatched. CDR3 length equals 16 residues. The germline V gene has CDR1 MNHNY and CDR2 SVGAGI (reference sequence). Data came from immunoSEQ multiplex PCR; TCRdb stores just in-frame clones and leaves some out. The data show about 2 million clones, about 95% seen once. Naive CD4+ cells were CD45RA-selected; the remaining cells were memory. The sample consisted of naive CD4+ T cells sorted from blood. The subset here: CD45RA+ positively selected. The clonotype was recovered from a man younger than 30 in good health. The genes are TRBV6-6 and TRBJ2-2; TRBD2 matches 15 bases. The CDR3 region is CASRPGLAGGAGELFF. The DNA of the CDR3 is TGTGCCAGCAGGCCCGGACTAGCGGGGGGGGCCGGGGAGCTGTTTTTT.